This T cell receptor (beta chain) was retrieved from a study of shared clonotypes between healthy human individuals. From germline, CDR1 is LNHDA and CDR2 SQIVND (reference sequence). CDR3 length: 15 residues. The V gene lost 3 bases and the J gene lost 3 bases, with 14 bases spanning the gap. This table comes from immunoSEQ multiplex PCR, and its TCRdb copy is limited to in-frame clones, with some not included. Altogether 2.3 million or so clones are present, 80% to 95% being singletons, with the ten largest covering about 0.39%. This rearrangement joins TRBV19 to TRBJ1-2; possibly TRBD1 for D (6 bases). This clonotype was obtained from a man aged 18 to 30 in good health. Some clones in this sample may be carry-over from other donors' samples. Sequenced sample: naive CD4+ T cells from PBMCs. Subset specified: CD45RA+ positively selected. CDR3 nucleotide sequence: TGTGCCAGTAGTATGGAATCGTCAGGGGACTATGGCTACACCTTC. Amino acid sequence: CASSMESSGDYGYTF.